This T cell receptor (beta chain) originates from a study of CD8 T cells in Susac syndrome. General study points: The study's TCR sequencing and HLA analysis covered a relatively small number of individuals, and the study acknowledged this.

The RNA input was roughly 0.45 to 1 ug, and it was reverse transcribed with random hexamers. With immunoSEQ multiplex PCR, TCR beta CDR3 was amplified across 54 Vbeta and 13 Jbeta. TCRdb recomputed calls from the immunoSEQ multiplex PCR reads with MiXCR, one row per CDR3 protein. Of roughly 200,000 distinct CDR3 sequences listed, around 93% are singletons. Germline CDR1 and CDR2: ENHRY and SYGVKD. Trimming took off 4 bases at V and 0 bases at J, with 6 bases between the two ends. The CDR3 extends over 13 amino acids. Concerning this clonotype itself: Antigen specificity is unknown.

Specimen: CD4+ T cells from PBMCs. This TCR was recovered from a human donor with multiple sclerosis. The chain uses TRBV10-3 and TRBJ1-1; D remains ambiguous. The CDR3 protein is CAISGDVNTEAFF. The CDR3 DNA follows: TGTGCCATCAGTGGAGATGTGAACACTGAAGCTTTCTTT.